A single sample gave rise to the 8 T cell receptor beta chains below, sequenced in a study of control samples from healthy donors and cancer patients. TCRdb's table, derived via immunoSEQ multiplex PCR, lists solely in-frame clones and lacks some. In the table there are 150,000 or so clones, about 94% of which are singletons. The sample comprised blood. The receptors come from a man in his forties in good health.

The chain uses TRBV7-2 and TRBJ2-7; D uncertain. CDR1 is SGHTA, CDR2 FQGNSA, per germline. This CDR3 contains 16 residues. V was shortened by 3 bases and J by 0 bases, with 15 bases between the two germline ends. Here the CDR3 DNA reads TGTGCCAGCAGCTTCGGTACAGACATATTCTCCTACGAGCAGTACTTC. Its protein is CASSFGTDIFSYEQYF. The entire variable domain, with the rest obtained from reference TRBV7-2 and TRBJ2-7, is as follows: GAGVSQSPSNKVTEKGKDVELRCDPISGHTALYWYRQSLGQGLEFLIYFQGNSAPDKSGLPSDRFSAERTGGSVSTLTIQRTQQEDSAVYLCASSFGTDIFSYEQYFGPGTRLTVT.

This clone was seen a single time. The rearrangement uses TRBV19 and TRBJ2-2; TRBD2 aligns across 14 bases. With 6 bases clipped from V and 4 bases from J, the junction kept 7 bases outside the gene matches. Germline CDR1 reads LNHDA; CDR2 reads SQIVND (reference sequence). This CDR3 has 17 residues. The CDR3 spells CASSWTSGGPITGELFF. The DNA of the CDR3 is TGTGCCAGTAGCTGGACTAGCGGGGGGCCTATCACCGGGGAGCTGTTTTTT. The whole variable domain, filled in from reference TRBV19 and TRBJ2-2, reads DGGITQSPKYLFRKEGQNVTLSCEQNLNHDAMYWYRQDPGQGLRLIYYSQIVNDFQKGDIAEGYSVSREKKESFPLTVTSAQKNPTAFYLCASSWTSGGPITGELFFGEGSRLTVL.

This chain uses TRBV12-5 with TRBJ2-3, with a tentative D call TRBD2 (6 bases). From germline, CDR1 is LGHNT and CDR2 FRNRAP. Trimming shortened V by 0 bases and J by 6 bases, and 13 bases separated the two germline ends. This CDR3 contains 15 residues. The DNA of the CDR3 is TGTGCTAGTGGTTTGGTACTAGCCCAGGGCGATACGCAGTATTTT. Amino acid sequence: CASGLVLAQGDTQYF.

The CDR3 DNA is TGTGCCTCTTCCTATGGCAGCATCTCGGGCAATCAGCCCCAGCATTTT. Translating it yields CASSYGSISGNQPQHF. The rearrangement joins TRBV3-1 (or the pseudogene TRBV3-2) to TRBJ1-5; D call uncertain. Germline CDR1 reads LGHDT; CDR2 reads YNNKEL (reference sequence). Trimming shortened V by 11 bases and J by 2 bases, and 22 bases separated the two germline ends. The CDR3 is 16 residues long.

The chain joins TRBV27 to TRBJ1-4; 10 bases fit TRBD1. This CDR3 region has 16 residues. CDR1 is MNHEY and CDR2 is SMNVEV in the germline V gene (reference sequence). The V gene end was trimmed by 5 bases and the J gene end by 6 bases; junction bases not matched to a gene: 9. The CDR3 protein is CASSRRLGQGDEKLFF. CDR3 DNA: TGTGCCAGCAGTCGACGCTTAGGACAGGGGGATGAAAAACTGTTTTTT. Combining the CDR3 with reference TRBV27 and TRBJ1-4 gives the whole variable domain EAQVTQNPRYLITVTGKKLTVTCSQNMNHEYMSWYRQDPGLGLRQIYYSMNVEVTDKGDVPEGYKVSRKEKRNFPLILESPSPNQTSLYFCASSRRLGQGDEKLFFGSGTQLSVL.

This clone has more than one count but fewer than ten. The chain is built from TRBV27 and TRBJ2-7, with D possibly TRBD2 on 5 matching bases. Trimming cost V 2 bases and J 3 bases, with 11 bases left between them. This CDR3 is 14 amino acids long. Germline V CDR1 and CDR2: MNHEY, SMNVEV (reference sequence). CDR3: CASSLKPGNYEQYF. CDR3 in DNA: TGTGCCAGCAGTTTAAAACCCGGGAACTACGAGCAGTACTTC.

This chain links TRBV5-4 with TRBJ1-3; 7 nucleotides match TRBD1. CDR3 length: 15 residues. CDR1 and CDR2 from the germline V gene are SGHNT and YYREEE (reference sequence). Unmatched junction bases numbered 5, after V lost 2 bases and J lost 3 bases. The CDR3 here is CASSLRQGGGNTIYF. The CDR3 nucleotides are TGTGCCAGCAGCTTAAGACAGGGAGGTGGAAACACCATATATTTT.

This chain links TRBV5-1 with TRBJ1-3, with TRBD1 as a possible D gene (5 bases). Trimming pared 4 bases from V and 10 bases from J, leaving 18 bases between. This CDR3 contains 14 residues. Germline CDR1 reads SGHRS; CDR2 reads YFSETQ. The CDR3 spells CASSGGFESETIYF. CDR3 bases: TGCGCCAGCAGCGGGGGGTTTGAGAGTGAGACCATATATTTT.